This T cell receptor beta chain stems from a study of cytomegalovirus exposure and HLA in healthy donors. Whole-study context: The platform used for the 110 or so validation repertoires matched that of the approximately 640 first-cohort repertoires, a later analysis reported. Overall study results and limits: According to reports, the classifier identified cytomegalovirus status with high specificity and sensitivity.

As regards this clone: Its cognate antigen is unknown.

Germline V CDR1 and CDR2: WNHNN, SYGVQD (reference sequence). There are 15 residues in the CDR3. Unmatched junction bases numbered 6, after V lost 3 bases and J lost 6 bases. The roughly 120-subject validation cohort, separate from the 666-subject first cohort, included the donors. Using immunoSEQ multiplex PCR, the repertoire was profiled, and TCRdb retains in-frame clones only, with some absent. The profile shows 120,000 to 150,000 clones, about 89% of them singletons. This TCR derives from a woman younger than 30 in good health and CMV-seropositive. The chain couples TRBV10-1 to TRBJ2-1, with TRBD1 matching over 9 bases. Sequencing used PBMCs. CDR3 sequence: CASSEPGTGFNEQFF. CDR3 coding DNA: TGCGCCAGCAGTGAACCCGGGACAGGGTTCAATGAGCAGTTCTTC.